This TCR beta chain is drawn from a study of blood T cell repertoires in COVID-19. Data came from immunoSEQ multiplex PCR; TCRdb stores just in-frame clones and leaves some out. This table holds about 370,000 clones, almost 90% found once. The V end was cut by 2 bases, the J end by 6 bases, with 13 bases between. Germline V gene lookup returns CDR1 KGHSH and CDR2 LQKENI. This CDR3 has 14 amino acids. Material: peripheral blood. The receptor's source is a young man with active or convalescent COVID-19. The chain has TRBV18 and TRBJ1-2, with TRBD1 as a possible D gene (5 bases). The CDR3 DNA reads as TGTGCCAGCTCACCAGGCGGCAGGGAAGATGGCTACACCTTC. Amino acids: CASSPGGREDGYTF.